Given below is one TCR beta chain in context. What it recognizes is unknown. Data came from immunoSEQ multiplex PCR; TCRdb stores just in-frame clones and leaves some out. The sample yields around 9,800 clones, around 24% seen once. Sample treatment: randomized to nivolumab then ipilimumab (arm A) or the reverse (arm B). The CDR3 has 19 residues. This sample stems from a study of sequential checkpoint blockade in melanoma. General observations from the study: Response in arm A was associated with pretreatment TIL clonality.

The genes are TRBV7-5 and TRBJ2-1. TRBV7-5 is a pseudogene locus. This specimen consisted of tumor tissue (inferred from file names), obtained from a patient given nivolumab and ipilimumab in sequence. The sequence derives from a human donor with melanoma. The CDR3 reads CASSFGFSRGPSSYNEQFF. The CDR3 region has the DNA TGTGCCAGCAGCTTCGGATTTAGTCGGGGCCCGAGCTCCTACAATGAGCAGTTCTTC.